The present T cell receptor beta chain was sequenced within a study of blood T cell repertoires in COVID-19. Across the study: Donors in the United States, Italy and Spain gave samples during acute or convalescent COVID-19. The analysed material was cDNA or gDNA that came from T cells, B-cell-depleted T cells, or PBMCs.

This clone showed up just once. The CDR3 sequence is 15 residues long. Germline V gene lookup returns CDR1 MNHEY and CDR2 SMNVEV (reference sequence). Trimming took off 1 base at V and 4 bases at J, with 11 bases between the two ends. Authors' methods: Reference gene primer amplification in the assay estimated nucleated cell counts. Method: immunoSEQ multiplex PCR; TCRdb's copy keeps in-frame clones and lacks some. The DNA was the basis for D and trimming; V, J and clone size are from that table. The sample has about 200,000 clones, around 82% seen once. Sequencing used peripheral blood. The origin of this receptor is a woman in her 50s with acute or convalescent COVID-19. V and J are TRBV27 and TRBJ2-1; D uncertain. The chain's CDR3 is CASSLLPDLYNEQFF. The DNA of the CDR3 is TGTGCCAGCAGTTTATTACCCGACTTATACAATGAGCAGTTCTTC.